Shown below are 23 T cell receptor beta chains from a single sample sequenced in a study of blood T cell repertoires in COVID-19 (dated by TCRdb to the early 2020s). Library preparation was by the immunoSEQ multiplex PCR assay. Not all clones reach the TCRdb copy of this immuneACCESS table, which keeps in-frame sequences only. Checked studies attribute under half of the gap to unresolved V genes and leave the rest unexplained. The sample data list roughly 120,000 clones, and less than 75% of these were observed just once. The top ten constitute more than 0.75% of the sample. The sequencing input was peripheral blood. These receptors all come from a human donor with acute or convalescent COVID-19. The donor label of this sample is uncertain.

The chain uses TRBV28 and TRBJ2-1; a weak D match, TRBD2 (5 bases). The CDR3 is made up of 14 amino acids. CDR1 MDHEN and CDR2 SYDVKM come from the germline V gene. Trimming pared 1 base from V and 7 bases from J, leaving 11 bases between. CDR3 nucleotide sequence: TGTGCCAGCAGTTTATTTCGTGGGGAGAATGAGCAGTTCTTC. This translates into CASSLFRGENEQFF.

The chain combines TRBV7-9 with TRBJ2-3; D gene uncertain. Between the trimmed V and J ends, which lost 5 bases and 2 bases, there was a span of 11 bases. CDR1 and CDR2 (germline): SEHNR, FQNEAQ (reference sequence). This CDR3 spans 14 amino acids. The CDR3 sequence: CASSPRSNTDTQYF. The CDR3, as DNA: TGTGCCAGCAGCCCACGGTCCAACACAGATACGCAGTATTTT.

V and J are TRBV19 and TRBJ1-4, with TRBD1 identical over 10 bases. J gave up 6 bases and V 5 bases, and 9 bases lay outside the gene matches. CDR3 length: 16 residues. The germline V gene has CDR1 LNHDA and CDR2 SQIVND (reference sequence). Written as DNA, the CDR3 is TGTGCCAGTAGTTTATTCCCCGGGACAGGGGATGAAAAACTGTTTTTT. Its protein product is CASSLFPGTGDEKLFF.

This clone has only a few counts. This chain joins TRBV5-4 and TRBJ2-2; D possibly corresponds to TRBD2 (6 bases). Germline V gene lookup returns CDR1 SGHNT and CDR2 YYREEE (reference sequence). V was pared by 5 bases and J by 5 bases, with 19 bases between. There are 16 residues in the CDR3. The CDR3 DNA follows: TGTGCCAGCAGAAGGGCCGGGGGTTCTTTAACCGGGGAGCTGTTTTTT. It encodes CASRRAGGSLTGELFF.

The chain has TRBV27 and TRBJ1-4; D possibly corresponds to TRBD1 (6 bases). Trimming stripped 8 bases from V and 1 base from J, with 14 bases between. Germline values: CDR1 MNHEY, CDR2 SMNVEV (reference sequence). The CDR3 is made up of 15 amino acids. CDR3 nucleotides: TGTGCCAGCCGCAGTTGGGGGCGAACTAATGAAAAACTGTTTTTT. It encodes CASRSWGRTNEKLFF.

V and J are TRBV19 and TRBJ1-1; unclear D gene. Germline-derived CDR1 and CDR2 are LNHDA and SQIVND (reference sequence). The CDR3 consists of 14 residues. With 7 bases removed from V and 5 bases from J, the gap between germline ends came to 17 bases. CDR3 sequence reads: CASTYGGGQTEAFF. In DNA, the CDR3 is TGTGCCAGTACCTATGGAGGTGGTCAGACTGAAGCTTTCTTT.

This chain connects TRBV11-2 to TRBJ2-6; no firm D call. The CDR3 has 15 amino acids. The ends were cut back, 6 bases at V and 2 bases at J, with 11 bases in the middle. Germline CDR1 reads SGHAT; CDR2 reads FQNNGV. The CDR3 DNA reads TGTGCCAGCAGTTATCTGGGCCCTGGGGCCAACGTCCTGACTTTC. Translating it yields CASSYLGPGANVLTF. Using reference TRBV11-2 and TRBJ2-6 for the parts outside the CDR3, the full variable domain is EAGVAQSPRYKIIEKRQSVAFWCNPISGHATLYWYQQILGQGPKLLIQFQNNGVVDDSQLPKDRFSAERLKGVDSTLKIQPAKLEDSAVYLCASSYLGPGANVLTFGAGSRLTVL.

This clone showed up just once. The chain has TRBV2 and TRBJ1-1; D is unresolved. The CDR3 length is 13 residues. Trimming took off 6 bases at V and 3 bases at J, with 11 bases between the two ends. CDR1 and CDR2 (germline): SNHLY, FYNNEI. CDR3 in amino acids: CASRAAQYTEAFF. The CDR3 coding sequence is TGTGCCAGCAGGGCTGCTCAGTACACTGAAGCTTTCTTT.

This clone was picked up a small number of times. This chain links TRBV18 with TRBJ2-7, with 7 bases fitting TRBD1. The CDR3 consists of 14 residues. The V and J ends lost 1 base and 2 bases, in that order; junction bases with no gene match: 2. The germline gives CDR1 KGHSH, CDR2 LQKENI. CDR3: CASSPQGAAYEQYV. DNA of the CDR3: TGTGCCAGCTCACCACAGGGGGCGGCCTACGAGCAGTACGTC.

This clone was seen only a few times. The V and J genes are TRBV5-1 and TRBJ2-5; 8 nucleotides align to TRBD2. The length of the CDR3 is 17 residues. Germline values: CDR1 SGHRS, CDR2 YFSETQ. V was clipped by 3 bases and J by 4 bases; unmatched bases: 14. CDR3 residues: CASSWGSTGGAGETQYF. For the CDR3, the DNA is TGCGCCAGCAGCTGGGGATCCACCGGGGGGGCGGGAGAGACCCAGTACTTC.

This clone came up once. The CDR3: CASSQEGVNTEAFF. Here the CDR3 DNA reads TGCGCCAGCAGCCAAGAAGGGGTTAACACTGAAGCTTTCTTT. The rearrangement joins TRBV4-1 to TRBJ1-1, with D perhaps matching TRBD1 (5 bases). The V and J ends lost 0 bases and 2 bases respectively, with 7 bases between them. CDR1 MGHRA and CDR2 YSYEKL come from the germline V gene. CDR3 length equals 14 residues.

This sequence joins TRBV4-1 and TRBJ1-2; D is unclear. The CDR3 consists of 14 residues. V was cut by 4 bases and J by 4 bases, with 13 bases left in between. CDR1 is MGHRA and CDR2 is YSYEKL in the germline V gene. This CDR3 is CASSPRGFSYGYTF. CDR3 coding DNA: TGCGCCAGCAGCCCCCGGGGTTTTAGCTATGGCTACACCTTC.

The sample holds one count of this clone. This sequence joins TRBV6-1 and TRBJ1-6; the match to TRBD1 covers 7 bases. The CDR3 consists of 16 residues. The trim removed 2 bases at V and 9 bases at J, leaving 10 bases unmatched. The germline V gene has CDR1 MNHNS and CDR2 SASEGT. CDR3 sequence (DNA): TGTGCCAGCAGTGAACCGGCAGGGGGGACCCGTTCACCCCTCCACTTT. This encodes CASSEPAGGTRSPLHF.

The chain is built from TRBV12-3 or TRBV12-4 and TRBJ1-1; the D is unclear. V dropped 6 bases and J dropped 7 bases, with 15 bases sitting between them. CDR3 length equals 13 residues. CDR3 residues: CASRTRVTNEAFF. CDR3 nucleotide sequence: TGTGCCAGCAGAACACGGGTAACGAATGAAGCTTTCTTT.

The chain is built from TRBV14 and TRBJ1-6; D call uncertain. Germline CDR1 SGHDN, CDR2 FVKESK. The ends were cut back, 0 bases at V and 9 bases at J, with 9 bases in the middle. The length of the CDR3 is 14 residues. The CDR3 region is CASSQDFGSSPLHF. The CDR3 DNA is TGTGCCAGCAGCCAAGATTTCGGTAGTTCACCCCTCCACTTT.

The CDR3 DNA reads as TGTGCCAGCAGAAAAGCAGGGGCGATGAACACTGAAGCTTTCTTT. As protein: CASRKAGAMNTEAFF. The chain couples TRBV14 to TRBJ1-1; a weak D match, TRBD1 (6 bases). V was cut by 6 bases and J by 0 bases, with 14 bases left in between. The germline gives CDR1 SGHDN, CDR2 FVKESK. The length of the CDR3 is 15 residues.

J is TRBJ2-7 and V is TRBV27; the match to TRBD1 covers 12 bases. Trimming at V came to 5 bases and at J to 4 bases, leaving 9 bases not matched to a gene. The CDR3 totals 16 residues. From germline, CDR1 is MNHEY and CDR2 SMNVEV (reference sequence). CDR3: CASSPFGTGGSYEQYV. The CDR3 bases are TGTGCCAGCAGTCCTTTTGGGACAGGGGGCTCGTACGAGCAGTACGTC.

The chain is built from TRBV29-1 and TRBJ1-4, with D possibly being TRBD1 (5 bases). CDR1 and CDR2 (germline): SQVTM, ANQGSEA. V lost 6 bases to trimming and J lost 4 bases, with 24 bases between them. The CDR3 loop spans 17 amino acids. Here the CDR3 DNA reads TGCAGCGTACACATACAGGTCTGCTACCATTATAATGAAAAACTGTTTTTT. Its translation: CSVHIQVCYHYNEKLFF.

This chain uses TRBV9 with TRBJ2-2, with 11 bases matching TRBD1. The CDR3 loop spans 18 amino acids. Trimming removed 0 bases from V and 4 bases from J; junction bases left unmatched: 8. Germline V lookup: CDR1 SGDLS, CDR2 YYNGEE. CDR3 loop: CASSVGPGTGGSTGELFF. CDR3 coding DNA: TGTGCCAGCAGCGTAGGCCCGGGGACAGGGGGTTCCACCGGGGAGCTGTTTTTT.

The rearrangement uses TRBV7-8 and TRBJ1-4, with D possibly being TRBD1 (5 bases). The V and J ends lost 7 bases and 7 bases respectively, with 16 bases between them. CDR1 is SGHVS and CDR2 is FQNEAQ in the germline V gene. The CDR3 sequence is 14 residues long. The CDR3 region has the DNA TGTGCCAGCACCCTATGGGGCGGGGGTGAAAAACTGTTTTTT. Protein: CASTLWGGGEKLFF. The full variable domain, rest sourced from reference TRBV7-8 and TRBJ1-4, is GAGVSQSPRYKVAKRGQDVALRCDPISGHVSLFWYQQALGQGPEFLTYFQNEAQLDKSGLPSDRFFAERPEGSVSTLKIQRTQQEDSAVYLCASTLWGGGEKLFFGSGTQLSVL.

DNA of the CDR3: TGTGCCAGCAGCCCCCGACATGGGGAGACCCAGTACTTC. It translates to CASSPRHGETQYF. The rearrangement joins TRBV7-3 to TRBJ2-5, with unresolved D. Germline V lookup: CDR1 SGHTA, CDR2 FQGTGA. V lost 5 bases to trimming and J lost 5 bases, with 12 bases between them. This CDR3 is built from 13 residues.

The chain has TRBV12-3 or TRBV12-4 and TRBJ1-4, with D possibly matching TRBD1 (6 bases). Trimming cost V 3 bases and J 8 bases, with 10 bases left between them. This CDR3 has 13 amino acids. CDR3 residues: CASSLPGDEKLFF. CDR3 bases: TGTGCCAGCAGTTTGCCAGGGGACGAAAAACTGTTTTTT.

This clone was seen at least ten times. The gene calls are TRBV27 and TRBJ1-2, with TRBD1 matching 7 bases. Trimming cost V 6 bases and J 0 bases; bases outside gene matches: 7. This CDR3 is 15 amino acids long. Germline CDR1 and CDR2: MNHEY and SMNVEV (reference sequence). CDR3 bases: TGTGCCAGCAGGTCCTACAGGGGAGCTAACTATGGCTACACCTTC. Protein sequence: CASRSYRGANYGYTF.